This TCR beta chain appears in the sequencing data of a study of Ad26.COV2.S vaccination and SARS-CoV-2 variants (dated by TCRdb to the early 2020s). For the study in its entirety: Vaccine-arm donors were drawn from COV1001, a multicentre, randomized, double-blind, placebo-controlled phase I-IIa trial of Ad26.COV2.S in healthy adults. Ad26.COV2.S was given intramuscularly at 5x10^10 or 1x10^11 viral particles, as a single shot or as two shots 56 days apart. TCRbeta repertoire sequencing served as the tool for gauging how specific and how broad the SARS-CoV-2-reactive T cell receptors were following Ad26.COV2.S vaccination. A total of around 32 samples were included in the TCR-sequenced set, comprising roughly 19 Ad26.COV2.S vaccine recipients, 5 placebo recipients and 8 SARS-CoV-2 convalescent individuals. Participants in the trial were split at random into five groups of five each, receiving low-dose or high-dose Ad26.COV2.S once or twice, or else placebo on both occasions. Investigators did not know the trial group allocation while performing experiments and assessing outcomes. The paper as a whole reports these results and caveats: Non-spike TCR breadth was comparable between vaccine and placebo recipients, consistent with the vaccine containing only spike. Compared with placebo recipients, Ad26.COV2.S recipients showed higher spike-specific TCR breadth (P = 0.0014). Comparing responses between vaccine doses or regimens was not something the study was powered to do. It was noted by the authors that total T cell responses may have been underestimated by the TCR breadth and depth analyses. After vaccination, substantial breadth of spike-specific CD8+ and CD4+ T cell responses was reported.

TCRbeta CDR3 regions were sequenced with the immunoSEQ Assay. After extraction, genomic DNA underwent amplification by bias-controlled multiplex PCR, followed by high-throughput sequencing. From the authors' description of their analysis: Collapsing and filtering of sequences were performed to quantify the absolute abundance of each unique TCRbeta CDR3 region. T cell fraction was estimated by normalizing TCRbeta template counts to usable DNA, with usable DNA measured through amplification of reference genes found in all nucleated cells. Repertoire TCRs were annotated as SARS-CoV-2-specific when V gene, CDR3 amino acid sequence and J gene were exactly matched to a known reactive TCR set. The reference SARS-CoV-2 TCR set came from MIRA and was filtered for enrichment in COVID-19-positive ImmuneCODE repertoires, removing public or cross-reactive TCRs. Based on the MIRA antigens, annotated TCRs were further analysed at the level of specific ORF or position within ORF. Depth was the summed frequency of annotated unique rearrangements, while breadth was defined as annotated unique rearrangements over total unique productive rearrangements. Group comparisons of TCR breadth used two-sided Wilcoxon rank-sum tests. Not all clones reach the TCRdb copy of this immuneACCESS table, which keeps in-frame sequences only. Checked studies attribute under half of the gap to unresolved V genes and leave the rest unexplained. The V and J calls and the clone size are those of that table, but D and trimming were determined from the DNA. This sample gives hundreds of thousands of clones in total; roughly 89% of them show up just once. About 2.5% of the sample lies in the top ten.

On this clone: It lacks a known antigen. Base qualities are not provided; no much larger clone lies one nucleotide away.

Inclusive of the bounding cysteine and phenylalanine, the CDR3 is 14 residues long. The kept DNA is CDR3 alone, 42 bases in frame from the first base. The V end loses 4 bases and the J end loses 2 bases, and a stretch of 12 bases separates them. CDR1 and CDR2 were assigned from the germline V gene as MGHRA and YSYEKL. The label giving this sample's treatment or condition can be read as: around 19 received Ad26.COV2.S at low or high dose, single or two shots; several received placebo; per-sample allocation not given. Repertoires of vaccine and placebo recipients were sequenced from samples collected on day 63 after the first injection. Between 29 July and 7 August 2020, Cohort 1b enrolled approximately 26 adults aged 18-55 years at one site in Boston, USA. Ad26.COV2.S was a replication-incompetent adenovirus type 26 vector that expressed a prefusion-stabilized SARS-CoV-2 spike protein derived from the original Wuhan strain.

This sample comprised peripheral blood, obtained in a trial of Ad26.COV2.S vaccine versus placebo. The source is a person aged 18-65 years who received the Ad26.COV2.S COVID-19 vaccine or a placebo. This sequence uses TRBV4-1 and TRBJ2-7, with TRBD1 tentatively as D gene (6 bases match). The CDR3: CASSRPDRAYEQYF. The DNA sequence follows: TGCGCCAGCAGCCGGCCGGACAGAGCCTACGAGCAGTACTTC.